What follows are 3 T cell receptor beta chains derived from one specimen sequenced in a study of blood T cells in healthy people across ages. Through a sample-barcoded 5' primer and a J-beta primer mix, a second PCR was run for roughly 7 to 11 cycles. TCRdb re-called the 5' RACE reads through MiXCR, storing one row per CDR3 protein. Here the sample spans around 2 million distinct CDR3 sequences, about two fifths being singletons. Sequences were obtained from blood. These receptors all stem from a human donor in good health.

V gene TRBV9 combines with J gene TRBJ1-2; TRBD1 matches 7 bases. The CDR3 spans 14 residues. The junction had 3 bases not matched to a gene; V was cut back by 3 bases and J by 1 base. Germline V gene data show CDR1 as SGDLS and CDR2 as YYNGEE. The CDR3 protein is CASSGQGNNYGYTF. DNA for the CDR3: TGTGCCAGCAGCGGACAGGGAAATAACTATGGCTACACCTTC. The full variable domain, with the rest looked up from reference TRBV9 and TRBJ1-2, is DSGVTQTPKHLITATGQRVTLRCSPRSGDLSVYWYQQSLDQGLQFLIQYYNGEERAKGNILERFSAQQFPDLHSELNLSSLELGDSALYFCASSGQGNNYGYTFGSGTRLTVV.

This clonotype appeared a few times. The chain employs TRBV7-6 and TRBJ1-1; 10 bases align to TRBD1. Germline-derived CDR1 and CDR2 are SGHVS and FNYEAQ. Unmatched junction bases numbered 9, after V lost 5 bases and J lost 3 bases. This CDR3 comprises 16 residues. The CDR3 is CASSHETGGADTEAFF. Here the CDR3 DNA reads TGTGCCAGCAGCCATGAGACAGGGGGCGCAGACACTGAAGCTTTCTTT.

The chain links TRBV5-1 to TRBJ2-1, with 9 bases fitting TRBD1. The germline V gene encodes CDR1 SGHRS and CDR2 YFSETQ. The J segment lost 9 bases and the V segment lost 3 bases, leaving 7 bases of the junction unmatched. The CDR3 runs 14 residues. The CDR3 DNA is TGCGCCAGCAGCTCCGGGACAGGGAATTTTGAGCAGTTCTTC. Its protein product is CASSSGTGNFEQFF.